This T cell receptor beta chain was observed in a study of T cell repertoires in cytomegalovirus infection. TCRdb passed the reads through MiXCR, listing each CDR3 protein once. Of some 110,000 distinct CDR3 sequences in the sample, about 9.5% are singletons; the top ten hold 31%. This clonotype was picked up many times. Its antigen is not identified. CDR1 is SEHNR, CDR2 FQNEAQ, per germline (reference sequence). Trimming took 4 bases from V and 2 from J, leaving 18 bases between them. The CDR3 runs 16 residues. Source material: PBMCs, sequenced either directly or after in vitro stimulation (not recorded which). This receptor was identified in a human donor in good health (CMV status not recorded). Some clones in this sample may be carry-over from other donors' samples. The chain combines TRBV7-9 with TRBJ2-7; tentatively, D is TRBD1 or TRBD2 (6 bases each). The CDR3 DNA is TGTGCCAGCAGCTGGGGGGCGGGTCTTGGGGCCTACGAGCAGTACTTC. Translating gives CASSWGAGLGAYEQYF. Based on the CDR3 plus reference TRBV7-9 and TRBJ2-7, the full variable domain is DTGVSQNPRHKITKRGQNVTFRCDPISEHNRLYWYRQTLGQGPEFLTYFQNEAQLEKSRLLSDRFSAERPKGSFSTLEIQRTEQGDSAMYLCASSWGAGLGAYEQYFGPGTRLTVT.